The clone carrying this T cell receptor (beta chain) was observed a few times. Its antigen is unknown. PBMCs provided sorted CD4+ and CD8+ T cells. cDNA reverse transcribed from extracted RNA served as the sequencing template. Generated by immunoSEQ multiplex PCR, the TCRdb table keeps only in-frame clones and is missing some. The sample has some 150,000 clones, roughly 64% seen once. This sample stems from a study of CD8+ T cells in alopecia areata. Findings and limits, study-wide: Relative to normal scalp, lesional scalp, especially alopecia totalis/universalis, showed higher clonality. Scalp sample sequencing also detects resident alphabeta T cells of normal skin.

This material consisted of CD4+ T cells sorted from blood, taken at week 0. The sequence derives from a human donor with alopecia areata.

This chain's CDR3 is CASSSQGASYGYTF. The CDR3 DNA is TGTGCCAGCAGCTCACAGGGGGCGTCCTATGGCTACACCTTC. The rearrangement joins TRBV7-8 to TRBJ1-2, with TRBD1 matching over 9 bases. Looked up from germline, CDR1 is SGHVS and CDR2 is FQNEAQ. There are 14 residues in the CDR3. Trimming removed 4 bases from V and 4 bases from J; junction bases left unmatched: 4.